The TCR beta chain described here comes from a study of PD-1 blockade in classical Hodgkin lymphoma. Overall study results and limits: Significant TCR diversity gains by C4D1 occurred in CD4+ but not CD8+ cells. Possible causes of repertoire differences, disease activity or prior therapy, remain undefined.

The CDR3 runs to 14 residues. CDR1 and CDR2 from the germline V gene are MDHEN and SYDVKM. J lost 3 bases, V lost 7 bases, and 8 bases had no gene match. This clone appeared once. The antigen is not known. In every patient, relapse followed autologous stem cell transplantation, while exposure to brentuximab vedotin differed. Sequenced by immunoSEQ multiplex PCR; TCRdb stores in-frame clones only, minus some. The top ten clones hold over 9.5% of a sample with over 35,000 clones, 70% to 80% of them seen once. This TCR was recovered from a human donor with classical Hodgkin lymphoma. Sample: peripheral blood mononuclear cells (PBMCs), taken at baseline. J is TRBJ2-7 and V is TRBV28, with 8 bases aligning to TRBD2. CDR3 DNA: TGTGCCAGCAAAATGACTAGCGCCGACTACGAGCAGTACTTC. It yields the protein CASKMTSADYEQYF.